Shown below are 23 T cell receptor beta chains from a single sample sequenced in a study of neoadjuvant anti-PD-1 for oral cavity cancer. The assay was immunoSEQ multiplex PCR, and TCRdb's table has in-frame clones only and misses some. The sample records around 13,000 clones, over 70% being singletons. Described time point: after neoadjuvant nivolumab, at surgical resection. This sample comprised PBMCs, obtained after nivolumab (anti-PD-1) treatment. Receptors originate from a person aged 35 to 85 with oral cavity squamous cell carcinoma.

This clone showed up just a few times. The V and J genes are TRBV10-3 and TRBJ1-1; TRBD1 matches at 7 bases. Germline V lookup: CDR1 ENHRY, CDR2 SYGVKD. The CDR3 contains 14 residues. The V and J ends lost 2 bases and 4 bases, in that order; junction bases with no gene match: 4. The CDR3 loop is CAISEATGFTEAFF. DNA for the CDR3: TGTGCCATCAGTGAGGCGACAGGGTTCACTGAAGCTTTCTTT.

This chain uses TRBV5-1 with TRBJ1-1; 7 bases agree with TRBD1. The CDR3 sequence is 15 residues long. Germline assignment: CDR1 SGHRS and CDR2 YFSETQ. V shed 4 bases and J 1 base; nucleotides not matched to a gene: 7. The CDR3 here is CASSPRGTENTEAFF. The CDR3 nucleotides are TGCGCCAGCAGCCCGCGGGGGACAGAGAACACTGAAGCTTTCTTT.

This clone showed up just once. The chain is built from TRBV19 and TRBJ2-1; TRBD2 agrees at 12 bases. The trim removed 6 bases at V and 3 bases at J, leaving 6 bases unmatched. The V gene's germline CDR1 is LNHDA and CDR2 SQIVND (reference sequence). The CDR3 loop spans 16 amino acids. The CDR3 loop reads CASSGTSGLYYNEQFF. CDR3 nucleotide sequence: TGTGCCAGTAGCGGGACTAGCGGGCTCTACTACAATGAGCAGTTCTTC.

In DNA, the CDR3 is TGTGCCAGCAGGGGACTACCCCGCGAAGGAACGCAGTATTTT. It is translated as CASRGLPREGTQYF. This chain uses TRBV6-5 with TRBJ2-3; 7 bases agree with TRBD2. The germline CDR1 and CDR2 sequences are MNHEY and SVGAGI. The CDR3 loop spans 14 amino acids. After removal of 6 bases from V and 9 bases from J, the junction contained 12 bases not matched to a gene.

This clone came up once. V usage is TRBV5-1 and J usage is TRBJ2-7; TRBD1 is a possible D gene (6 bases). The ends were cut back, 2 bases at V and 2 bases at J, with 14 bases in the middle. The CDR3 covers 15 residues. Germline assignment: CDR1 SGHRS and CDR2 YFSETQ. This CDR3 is CASSLNTGSAYEQYF. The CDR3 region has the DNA TGCGCCAGCAGCTTAAATACAGGGTCGGCCTACGAGCAGTACTTC.

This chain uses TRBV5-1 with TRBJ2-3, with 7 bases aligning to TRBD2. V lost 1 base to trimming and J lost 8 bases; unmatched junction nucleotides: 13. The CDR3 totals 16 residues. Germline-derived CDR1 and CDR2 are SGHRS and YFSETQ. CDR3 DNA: TGCGCCAGCAGCTTGACCCAGGGCGGGAGTATCGGTACGCAGTATTTT. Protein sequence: CASSLTQGGSIGTQYF.

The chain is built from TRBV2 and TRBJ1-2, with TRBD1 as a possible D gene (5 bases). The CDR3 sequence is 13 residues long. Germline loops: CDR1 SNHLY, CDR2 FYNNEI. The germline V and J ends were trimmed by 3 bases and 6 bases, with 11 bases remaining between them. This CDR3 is CASSEAGVHGYTF. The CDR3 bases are TGTGCCAGCAGTGAGGCGGGGGTTCATGGCTACACCTTC. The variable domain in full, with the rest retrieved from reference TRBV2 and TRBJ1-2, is EPEVTQTPSHQVTQMGQEVILRCVPISNHLYFYWYRQILGQKVEFLVSFYNNEISEKSEIFDDQFSVERPDGSNFTLKIRSTKLEDSAMYFCASSEAGVHGYTFGSGTRLTVV.

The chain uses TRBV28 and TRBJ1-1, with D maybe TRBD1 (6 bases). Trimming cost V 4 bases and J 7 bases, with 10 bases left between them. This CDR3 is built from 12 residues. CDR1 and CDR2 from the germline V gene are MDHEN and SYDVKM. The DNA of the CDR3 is TGTGCCAGCAGTTCGGACAGATTTGAAGCTTTCTTT. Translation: CASSSDRFEAFF.

CDR3 residues: CASSGGQGEFTEAFF. The CDR3 DNA is TGTGCCAGCAGCGGGGGACAGGGGGAATTCACTGAAGCTTTCTTT. The chain links TRBV5-4 to TRBJ1-1; 11 bases are shared with TRBD1. Germline V gives CDR1 SGHNT, CDR2 YYREEE (reference sequence). The CDR3 totals 15 residues. V lost 4 bases, J lost 4 bases, and 6 bases stayed unmatched.

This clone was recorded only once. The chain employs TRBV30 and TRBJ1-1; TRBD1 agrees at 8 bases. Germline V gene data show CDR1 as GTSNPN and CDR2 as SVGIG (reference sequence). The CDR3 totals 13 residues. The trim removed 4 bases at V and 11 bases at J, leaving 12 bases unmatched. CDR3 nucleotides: TGTGCCTGGACCCCCCCCGACAGGGGAGGCGCTTTCTTT. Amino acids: CAWTPPDRGGAFF. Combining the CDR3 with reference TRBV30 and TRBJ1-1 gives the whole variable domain SQTIHQWPATLVQPVGSPLSLECTVEGTSNPNLYWYRQAAGRGLQLLFYSVGIGQISSEVPQNLSASRPQDRQFILSSKKLLLSDSGFYLCAWTPPDRGGAFFGQGTRLTVV.

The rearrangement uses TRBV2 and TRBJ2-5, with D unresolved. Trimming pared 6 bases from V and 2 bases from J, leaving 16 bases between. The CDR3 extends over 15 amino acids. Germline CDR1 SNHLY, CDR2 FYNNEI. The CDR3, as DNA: TGTGCCAGCAGCCTAATTCGGAGCCCTCAAGAGACCCAGTACTTC. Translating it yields CASSLIRSPQETQYF.

Here the CDR3 reads CASSLELARNEQFF. The CDR3 region has the DNA TGCGCCAGCAGCTTGGAACTAGCCCGCAATGAGCAGTTCTTC. The chain has TRBV5-1 and TRBJ2-1, with D maybe TRBD2 (6 bases). Trimming shortened V by 0 bases and J by 6 bases, and 10 bases separated the two germline ends. This CDR3 is 14 amino acids long. Germline lookup yields CDR1 SGHRS and CDR2 YFSETQ.

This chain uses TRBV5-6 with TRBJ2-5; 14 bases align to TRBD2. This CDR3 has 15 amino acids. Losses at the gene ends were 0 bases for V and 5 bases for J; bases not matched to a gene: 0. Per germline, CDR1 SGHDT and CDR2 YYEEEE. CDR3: CASSLGLAGGETQYF. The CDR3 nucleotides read TGTGCCAGCAGCTTGGGACTAGCGGGAGGGGAGACCCAGTACTTC.

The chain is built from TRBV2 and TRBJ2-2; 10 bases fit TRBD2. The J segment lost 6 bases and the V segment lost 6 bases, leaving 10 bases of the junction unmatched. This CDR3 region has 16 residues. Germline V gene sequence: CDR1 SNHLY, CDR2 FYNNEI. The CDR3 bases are TGTGCCAGCAGGAGAAATGGGGGGACTAGCGCCGGGGAGCTGTTTTTT. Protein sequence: CASRRNGGTSAGELFF.

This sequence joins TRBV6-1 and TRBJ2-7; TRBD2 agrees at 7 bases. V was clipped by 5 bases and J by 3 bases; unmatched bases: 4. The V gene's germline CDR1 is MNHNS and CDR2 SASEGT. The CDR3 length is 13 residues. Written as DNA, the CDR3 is TGTGCCAGCAGTTGGACTAGGAACTACGAGCAGTACTTC. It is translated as CASSWTRNYEQYF.

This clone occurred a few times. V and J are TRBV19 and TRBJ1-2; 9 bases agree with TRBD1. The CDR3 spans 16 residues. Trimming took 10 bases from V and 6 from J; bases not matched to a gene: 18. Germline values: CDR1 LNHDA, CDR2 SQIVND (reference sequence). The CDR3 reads CATQPMTQGAINGYTF. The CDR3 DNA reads TGTGCCACCCAGCCAATGACACAGGGGGCGATAAATGGCTACACCTTC.

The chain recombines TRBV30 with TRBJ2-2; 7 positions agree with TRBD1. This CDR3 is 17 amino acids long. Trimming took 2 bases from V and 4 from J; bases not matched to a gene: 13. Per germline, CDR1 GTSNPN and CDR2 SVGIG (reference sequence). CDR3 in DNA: TGTGCCTGGAGTCCACTTTGGACAGGAACGGGCACCGGGGAGCTGTTTTTT. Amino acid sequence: CAWSPLWTGTGTGELFF.

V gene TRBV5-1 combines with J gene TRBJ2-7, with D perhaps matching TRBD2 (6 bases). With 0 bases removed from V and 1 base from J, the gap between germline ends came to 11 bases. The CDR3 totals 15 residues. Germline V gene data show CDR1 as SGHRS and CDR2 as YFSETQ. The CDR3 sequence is CASSLEGAGSYEQYF. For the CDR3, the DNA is TGCGCCAGCAGCTTGGAAGGGGCGGGATCCTACGAGCAGTACTTC.

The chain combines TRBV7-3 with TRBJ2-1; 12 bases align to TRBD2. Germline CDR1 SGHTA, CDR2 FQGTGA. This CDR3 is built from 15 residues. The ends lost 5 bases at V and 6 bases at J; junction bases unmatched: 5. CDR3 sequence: CASSPGLAGSNEQFF. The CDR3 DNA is TGTGCCAGCAGCCCGGGACTAGCGGGCAGCAATGAGCAGTTCTTC.

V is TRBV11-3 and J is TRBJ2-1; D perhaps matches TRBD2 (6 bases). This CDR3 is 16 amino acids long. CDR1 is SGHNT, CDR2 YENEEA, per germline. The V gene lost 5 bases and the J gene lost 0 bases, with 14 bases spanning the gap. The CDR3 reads CASSPGGTLSYNEQFF. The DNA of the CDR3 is TGTGCCAGCAGCCCCGGGGGAACACTCTCCTACAATGAGCAGTTCTTC.

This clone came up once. As DNA, the CDR3 is TGTGCCAGCAGTCCCGGACTAGCTTCCGAGCAGTACTTC. This gives the protein CASSPGLASEQYF. The V and J genes are TRBV2 and TRBJ2-7, with 8 positions matching TRBD2. Germline V gene data show CDR1 as SNHLY and CDR2 as FYNNEI. Losses at the gene ends were 5 bases for V and 6 bases for J; bases not matched to a gene: 6. The CDR3 has 13 residues. The full variable domain, rest sourced from reference TRBV2 and TRBJ2-7, is EPEVTQTPSHQVTQMGQEVILRCVPISNHLYFYWYRQILGQKVEFLVSFYNNEISEKSEIFDDQFSVERPDGSNFTLKIRSTKLEDSAMYFCASSPGLASEQYFGPGTRLTVT.

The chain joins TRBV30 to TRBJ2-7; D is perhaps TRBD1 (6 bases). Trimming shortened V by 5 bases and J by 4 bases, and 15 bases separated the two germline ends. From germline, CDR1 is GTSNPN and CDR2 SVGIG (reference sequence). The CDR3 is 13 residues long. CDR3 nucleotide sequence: TGTGCCTGGGACCCGATACAGGGTTACGAGCAGTACTTC. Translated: CAWDPIQGYEQYF.

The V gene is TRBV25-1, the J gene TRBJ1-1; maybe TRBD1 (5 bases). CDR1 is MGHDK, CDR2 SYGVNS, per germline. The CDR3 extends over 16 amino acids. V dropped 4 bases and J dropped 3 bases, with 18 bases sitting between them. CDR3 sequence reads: CASSASSYGGDTEAFF. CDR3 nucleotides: TGTGCCAGCAGTGCATCCTCTTACGGGGGAGACACTGAAGCTTTCTTT.